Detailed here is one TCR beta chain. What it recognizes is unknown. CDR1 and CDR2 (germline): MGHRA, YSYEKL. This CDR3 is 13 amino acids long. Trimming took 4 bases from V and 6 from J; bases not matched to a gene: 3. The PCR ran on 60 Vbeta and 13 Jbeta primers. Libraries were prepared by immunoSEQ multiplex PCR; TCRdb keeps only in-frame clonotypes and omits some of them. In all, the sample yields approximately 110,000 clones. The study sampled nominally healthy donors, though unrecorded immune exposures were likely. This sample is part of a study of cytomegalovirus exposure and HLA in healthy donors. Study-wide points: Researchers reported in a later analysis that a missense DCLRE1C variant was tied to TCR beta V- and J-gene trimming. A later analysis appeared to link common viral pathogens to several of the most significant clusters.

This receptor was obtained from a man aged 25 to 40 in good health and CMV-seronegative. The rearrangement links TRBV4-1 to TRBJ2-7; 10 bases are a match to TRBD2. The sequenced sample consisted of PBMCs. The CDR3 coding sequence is TGCGCCAGCAGCCGCGGACTAGCGGTCGAGCAGTACTTC. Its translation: CASSRGLAVEQYF.